This TCR beta chain was sequenced during a study of T-cell memory formation after mild COVID-19. Points from the study as a whole: Several responding clones turned up in pre-infection memory, indicating that cross-reactive memory may have taken part.

The CDR3 is made up of 12 amino acids. 5'RACE primed from the constant segment yielded TCR alpha and TCR beta cDNA libraries bearing sample barcodes and UMIs. Using its own MiXCR run on the 5' RACE reads, TCRdb lists one record per CDR3 protein. In the table there are roughly 350,000 distinct CDR3 sequences, roughly 21% of which are singletons. In its sample, this clonotype was seen a few times. Its antigen is not identified. The junction departs from germline at one end; a sequencing error may be responsible. The sequence came from an adult woman who had mild COVID-19 (a few samples of this study predate the infection). Cell type and time point are not known. The chain couples TRBV12-3 or TRBV12-4 to TRBJ2-7, with D perhaps matching TRBD1 (6 bases). Input material: PBMCs or a T cell subset sorted from them (not recorded which). The CDR3 DNA sequence: TGTGCCAGCAGTGGTCGGACAGCCTCCAGAAACTTC. Protein product: CASSGRTASRNF.